This note documents a single TCR beta chain sequence. Its recognized antigen is unknown. Since a much larger clone is just one base distant, this may be a read error. Lacking the conserved final phenylalanine or tryptophan, this CDR3 likely reflects a read error. This sample was taken from a study of neurological immune-mediated disorders (dated by TCRdb to the late 2010s). Looking at the study overall: Using UMI-based sequencing, the study compared peripheral blood TCR-beta repertoires from patients with HTLV-I-associated myelopathy (HAM/TSP), patients with multiple sclerosis, and healthy controls. Alongside PBMC samples, the set of about 100 TCR-beta libraries contained longitudinal samples, technical triplicates, and paired CD4+ and CD8+ T-cell subsets that had been sorted. Of the roughly 68 subjects in the cohort, around 14 were HAM/TSP patients, roughly 34 were multiple sclerosis patients, and 20 were healthy controls. Findings and caveats that apply to the study as a whole: Expanded clones from different subjects shared no identical CDR3 amino acid sequences, which suggests that TCR-beta repertoires were private in all groups. TCR clonal expansion was highest in HAM/TSP patients and lowest in MS patients, with MS patients falling below even healthy controls.

cDNA synthesis used template-switch 5'RACE with a primer carrying a 10-nucleotide random unique molecular identifier tagging each TCR transcript. Every sequencing run yielded over 170 million TCR-beta sequences covering 15-18 subjects. The RNeasy kit was used for extraction of total RNA. The KAPA Real-time Library Amplification kit was used to amplify TCR-beta VDJ regions with primers for the TCR constant region and the 5'RACE anchor. Sample indexes and Illumina adaptors were added in a first PCR, and a second PCR then increased library yield. After purification with Ampure beads, the TCR product of roughly 650 bp was size-selected on a 2% E-gel SizeSelection system. Before pooling, library quality was assessed on a Bioanalyzer, concentration was determined with Qubit, and library quantification was performed with the Kapa Library Quantification kit. An Illumina HiSeq 2500 sequenced the libraries paired-end 2 x 150 bp. To increase sequence diversity, roughly 25-31% phiX was spiked into each library pool. For the original study's pipeline: The UMI-based MiGEC pipeline processed quality-filtered reads and removed over 90% of raw TCR sequences during error correction. VDJ genes were aligned to IMGT germline references, and each clonotype was defined by a unique CDR3 amino acid sequence together with V-J genes. VDJtools evaluated clonal expansion, Shannon diversity and CDR3 relatedness (CalcPairwiseDistances, ClusterSamples); CLCbio workbench built phylogenetic trees. Using coefficient-of-variation modelling across technical triplicates, the study counted a clone as expanded if it had at least 8 unique UMIs. The public reads were reprocessed in TCRdb via fastp at Q25 and MiXCR, keeping in-frame beta chains. Rows are unified per CDR3 protein, each entry keeping the most common DNA and genes. For this entry, the V and J calls and clone size follow TCRdb and not the study's own pipeline. This sample holds some 77,000 distinct CDR3 sequences; roughly 10% were observed only once. Of the sample, about 1.7% is held by the ten largest clones.

V and J lose 8 bases and 1 base, and a span of 15 bases separates them. The CDR3 is 13 amino acids long, termini counted. Just the 39-base CDR3 DNA is kept, in frame starting at base 1. Reading the germline V gene (reference sequence) gives CDR1 DFQATT and CDR2 SNEGSKA. Healthy controls were blood bank volunteers in Maryland, USA. Unsorted PBMC libraries were generated from 2 million PBMCs stored in RNAlater at -80 °C until RNA extraction. Peripheral blood was subjected to Ficoll-Hypaque density gradient centrifugation to isolate PBMCs, which were then cryopreserved in liquid nitrogen. The specimen sequenced was PBMCs. This clonotype was obtained from a man between 45 and 60 years old in good health. The receptor chain draws on TRBV20-1 and TRBJ2-7; the D gene is perhaps TRBD1, from 6 matching bases. The CDR3 protein: CSSTRTASYEQYL. The sequenced DNA is TGCAGTTCGACACGGACAGCATCCTACGAGCAGTACTTA.